This T cell receptor (beta chain) was documented in a study of cytomegalovirus exposure and HLA in healthy donors. It was with 60 Vbeta and 13 Jbeta primers that the PCR ran. Method: immunoSEQ multiplex PCR; TCRdb's copy keeps in-frame clones and lacks some. The sample lists about 140,000 clones; approximately 61% were seen once. The germline V gene encodes CDR1 SGHRS and CDR2 YFSETQ. V shed 1 base and J 2 bases; nucleotides not matched to a gene: 4. This CDR3 spans 16 amino acids. V gene TRBV5-1 combines with J gene TRBJ2-1; 9 bases are a match to TRBD2. The specimen was PBMCs. The sequence derives from a human donor in good health. The CDR3 protein is CASSLRAGGAYNEQFF. The CDR3 DNA is TGCGCCAGCAGCTTGAGGGCGGGAGGGGCCTACAATGAGCAGTTCTTC.